The clone carrying this T cell receptor beta chain appeared many times. This entry comes from a study of read filtering for tumor transcriptome and immune sequencing. Overall study context: RNA-seq yielded only roughly 75 to 1273 TCR reads, IR-seq about 4 to 10.27 million.

The V and J ends lost 5 bases and 5 bases respectively, with 6 bases between them. The CDR3 loop spans 11 amino acids. Germline V CDR1 and CDR2: SEHNR, FQNEAQ (reference sequence). From roughly 400 ng of RNA, a library with molecular barcoded alpha/delta and beta/gamma adaptors was made. One entry per CDR3 protein results from TCRdb running MiXCR on the reads. The table has around 20,000 distinct CDR3 sequences, over 20% seen once; the top ten hold around 24%. This TCR was recovered from a donor aged 40 or over with multiple myeloma. The chain has TRBV7-9 and TRBJ1-1; D not certain. Sequencing was carried out using a population of CD138-negative cells sorted from bone marrow. The CDR3 loop is CASSRRTEAFF. The CDR3 bases are TGTGCCAGCAGCCGAAGGACTGAAGCTTTCTTT.